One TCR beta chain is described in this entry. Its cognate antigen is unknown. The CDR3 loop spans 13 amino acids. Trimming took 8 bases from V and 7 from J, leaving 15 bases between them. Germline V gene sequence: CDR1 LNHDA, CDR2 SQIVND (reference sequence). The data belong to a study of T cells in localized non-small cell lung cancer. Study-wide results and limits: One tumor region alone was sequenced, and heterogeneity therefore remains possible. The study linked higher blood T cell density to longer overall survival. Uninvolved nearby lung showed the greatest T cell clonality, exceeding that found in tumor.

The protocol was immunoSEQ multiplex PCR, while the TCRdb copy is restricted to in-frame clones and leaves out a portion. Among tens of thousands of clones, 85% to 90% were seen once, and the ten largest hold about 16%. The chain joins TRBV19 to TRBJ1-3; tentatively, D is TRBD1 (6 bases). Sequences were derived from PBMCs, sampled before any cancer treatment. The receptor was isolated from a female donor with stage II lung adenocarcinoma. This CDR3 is CASRGQGGNTIYF. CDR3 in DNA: TGTGCCAGTCGGGGGCAGGGTGGCAACACCATATATTTT.